A single sample gave rise to the 15 T cell receptor beta chains below, sequenced in a study of metastatic and nonmetastatic thyroid tumors. All patients were treatment-naive before thyroid surgery. MiXCR re-clonotyped the PCR reads for TCRdb. The repertoire holds approximately 32,000 clones, approximately 16% seen once, with about 19% in the top ten. Material for sequencing was blood. The receptors were gathered from a male donor with papillary thyroid cancer or a benign thyroid nodule (not recorded which). Some clones in this sample may be carry-over from other donors' samples.

This clone was seen a few times. This may be a read error: a much more frequent sequence differs by one nucleotide. The V call is TRBV6-2 or TRBV6-3, the J call TRBJ2-4, with no clear D. Germline V gene sequence: CDR1 MNHEY, CDR2 SVGEGT. Trimming removed 1 base at V and 0 bases at J, with 1 base between. There are 13 residues in the CDR3. The CDR3 DNA is TGTGCCAGCAGTTACTTAGCCAAAAACATTCAGTACTTC. It encodes CASSYLAKNIQYF.

The sample holds many counts of this clone. V is TRBV28 and J is TRBJ1-4; D gene unclear. This CDR3 has 14 residues. CDR1 is MDHEN and CDR2 is SYDVKM in the germline V gene. Trimming cost V 10 bases and J 0 bases, with 12 bases left between them. The CDR3 protein is CATSGDTTNEKLFF. The DNA for the CDR3 is TGTGCCACCTCCGGAGACACAACTAATGAAAAACTGTTTTTT.

This clone was seen ten or more times. The chain combines TRBV19 with TRBJ1-2; weak D call: TRBD1 (5 bases). The CDR3 loop spans 16 amino acids. The V end lost 7 bases, the J end lost 4 bases, and 22 bases lay between the germline ends. CDR1 LNHDA and CDR2 SQIVND come from the germline V gene (reference sequence). For the CDR3, the DNA is TGTGCCAGTACCGACCGTCCGGGACTGGGGAGCTATGGCTACACCTTC. Protein: CASTDRPGLGSYGYTF.

The chain links TRBV27 to TRBJ1-2; TRBD1 agrees at 9 bases. V lost 9 bases to trimming and J lost 5 bases; unmatched junction nucleotides: 19. CDR1 and CDR2 from the germline V gene are MNHEY and SMNVEV (reference sequence). The CDR3 is 17 amino acids. CDR3 DNA sequence: TGTGCCAGAAGATCCTCAACGACCGGGACAGGGATTTATGGCTACACCTTC. Translating gives CARRSSTTGTGIYGYTF.

The chain employs TRBV11-2 and TRBJ2-3; a weak D match, TRBD1 (5 bases). V lost 3 bases to trimming and J lost 3 bases, with 13 bases between them. This CDR3 region has 15 residues. Per the germline V gene, CDR1 is SGHAT and CDR2 is FQNNGV. CDR3 in DNA: TGTGCCAGCAGCTTTGGGGCCTCGCGAACAGATACGCAGTATTTT. It specifies CASSFGASRTDTQYF.

This clone was recorded many times. The V gene is TRBV7-6, the J gene TRBJ2-3; 11 bases map to TRBD1. The CDR3 length is 15 residues. Germline lookup yields CDR1 SGHVS and CDR2 FNYEAQ. The V and J ends lost 3 bases and 3 bases, in that order; junction bases with no gene match: 2. The CDR3 is CASSLGQGVTDTQYF. As DNA, the CDR3 is TGTGCCAGCAGCTTGGGACAGGGGGTAACAGATACGCAGTATTTT.

The sample holds many counts of this clone. The genes are TRBV20-1 and TRBJ2-7; D ambiguous. The germline V gene encodes CDR1 DFQATT and CDR2 SNEGSKA (reference sequence). The CDR3 spans 13 residues. V lost 1 base to trimming and J lost 5 bases, with 12 bases between them. The CDR3 DNA is TGCAGTGCTAGAGGCCCGAAGGTCGACGAGCAGTACTTC. Its protein is CSARGPKVDEQYF.

This clone was counted ten times or more. The rearrangement uses TRBV20-1 and TRBJ2-5; TRBD1 or TRBD2 may be the D gene (6 bases each). The length of the CDR3 is 15 residues. V gave up 6 bases and J gave up 4 bases, with 21 bases separating them. Germline CDR1 DFQATT, CDR2 SNEGSKA (reference sequence). The CDR3: CSAPVGGGISETQYF. The CDR3 DNA is TGCAGTGCCCCCGTCGGGGGCGGTATCTCAGAGACCCAGTACTTC.

This chain links TRBV24-1 with TRBJ2-3, with a weak D call TRBD2 (6 bases). Germline values: CDR1 KGHDR, CDR2 SFDVKD. Deletions cut 6 bases from V and 11 bases from J, with 17 bases between. The CDR3 is 13 residues long. In DNA, the CDR3 is TGTGCCACCAGTTATGGGGGGAGGAATAGGCAGTATTTT. This translates into CATSYGGRNRQYF.

This clone has at least ten counts. This same CDR3 is encoded by further DNA sequences in the sample. The CDR3 is CASSEVQRSTDTQYF. CDR3 sequence (DNA): TGTGCCAGCTCGGAGGTGCAACGTAGCACAGATACGCAGTATTTT. This chain joins TRBV5-6 and TRBJ2-3; a possible D gene is TRBD2 (5 bases). V was shortened by 7 bases and J by 0 bases, with 15 bases between the two germline ends. The V gene's germline CDR1 is SGHDT and CDR2 YYEEEE. The CDR3 runs to 15 residues.

This clone was detected ten times or more. This chain links TRBV12-3 or TRBV12-4 with TRBJ1-2; D ambiguous. Trimming removed 5 bases at V and 2 bases at J, with 12 bases between. This CDR3 comprises 14 residues. CDR3 residues: CASSLPTPNYGYTF. The CDR3 bases are TGTGCCAGCAGTCTCCCGACACCGAACTATGGCTACACCTTC.

Comments on this clone: One end of the junction does not line up with germline, which may come from a read error. The chain uses TRBV19 and TRBJ2-2; TRBD2 matches at 9 bases. This CDR3 region has 16 residues. Germline V gene sequence: CDR1 LNHDA, CDR2 SQIVND (reference sequence). This CDR3 is CTSRKAASGNTGELFF. The CDR3 DNA reads as TGTACCAGTAGAAAGGCGGCTAGCGGGAACACCGGTGAGCTGTTTTTT.

The sample holds many counts of this clone. Being one base from a much bigger clone, this may be a read error. The chain carries TRBV19 and TRBJ2-2, with D possibly being TRBD2 (5 bases). CDR3 size: 14 residues. CDR1 and CDR2 (germline): LNHDA, SQIVND (reference sequence). CDR3 coding DNA: TGTGCCAGTAGTATTCTTGGGAACACCGGGGAGCTGCTTTTT. Protein sequence: CASSILGNTGELLF.

This clone was seen ten or more times. This may be a read error, as it is one base from a much larger clone. The chain has TRBV27 and TRBJ2-7; D gene uncertain. V lost 4 bases and J 2 bases, leaving 12 bases between the germline ends. The CDR3 is 14 residues long. Germline V gives CDR1 MNHEY, CDR2 SMNVEV (reference sequence). CDR3 coding DNA: TGTGCCAGCAGTTCCTCCCTAAGCCCCTACGAGCAGTACTTC. Its protein product is CASSSSLSPYEQYF.

This clone was seen at least ten times. The chain is built from TRBV6-4 and TRBJ2-1; D may match TRBD1 or TRBD2 (5 bases each). CDR1 is MRHNA, CDR2 SNTAGT, per germline. The CDR3 runs 15 residues. Deletions cut 4 bases from V and 7 bases from J, with 17 bases between. The CDR3 nucleotides are TGTGCCAGCAGTGTTATAGCTGGGGACGCGAATGAGCAGTTCTTC. This codes for CASSVIAGDANEQFF.